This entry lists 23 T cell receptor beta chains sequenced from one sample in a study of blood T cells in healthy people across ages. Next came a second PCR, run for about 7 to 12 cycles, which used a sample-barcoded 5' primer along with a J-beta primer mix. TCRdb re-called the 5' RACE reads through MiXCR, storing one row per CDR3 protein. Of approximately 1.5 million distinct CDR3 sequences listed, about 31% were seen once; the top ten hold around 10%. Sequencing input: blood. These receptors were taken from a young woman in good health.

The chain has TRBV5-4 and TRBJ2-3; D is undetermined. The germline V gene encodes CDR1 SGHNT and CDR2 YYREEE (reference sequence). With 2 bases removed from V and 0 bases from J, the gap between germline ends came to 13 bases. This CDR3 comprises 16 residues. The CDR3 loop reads CASSLRGFLSTDTQYF. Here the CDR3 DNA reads TGTGCCAGCAGCTTAAGAGGATTTCTGAGCACAGATACGCAGTATTTT.

The CDR3 DNA sequence: TGTGCCAGCAGTTTCATAGCGGGGGCGAACACCGGGGAGCTGTTTTTT. Its protein is CASSFIAGANTGELFF. V usage is TRBV12-3 or TRBV12-4 and J usage is TRBJ2-2, with 9 bases lining up with TRBD2. The CDR3 has 16 amino acids. V lost 3 bases, J lost 0 bases, and 2 bases stayed unmatched.

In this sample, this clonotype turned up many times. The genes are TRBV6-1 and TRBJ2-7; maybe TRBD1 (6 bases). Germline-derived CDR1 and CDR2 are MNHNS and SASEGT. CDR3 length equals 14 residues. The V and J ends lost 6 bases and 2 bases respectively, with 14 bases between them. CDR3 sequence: CASRTGQKAYEQYF. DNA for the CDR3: TGTGCCAGCAGAACAGGGCAAAAAGCCTACGAGCAGTACTTC.

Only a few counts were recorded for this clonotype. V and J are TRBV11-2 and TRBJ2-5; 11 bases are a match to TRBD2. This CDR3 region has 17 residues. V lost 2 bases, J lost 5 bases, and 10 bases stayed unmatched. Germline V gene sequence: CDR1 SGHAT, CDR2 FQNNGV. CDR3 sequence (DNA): TGTGCCAGCAGCTTAAGGCTAGCGGGAGGCCAGGGGGAGACCCAGTACTTC. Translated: CASSLRLAGGQGETQYF.

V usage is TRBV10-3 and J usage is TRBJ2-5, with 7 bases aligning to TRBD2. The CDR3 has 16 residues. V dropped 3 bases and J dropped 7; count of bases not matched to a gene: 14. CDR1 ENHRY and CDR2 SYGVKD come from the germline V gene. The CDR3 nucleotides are TGTGCCATCAGTGATTCGGAGAGTCCTTCGGGAGGGACCCAGTACTTC. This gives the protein CAISDSESPSGGTQYF.

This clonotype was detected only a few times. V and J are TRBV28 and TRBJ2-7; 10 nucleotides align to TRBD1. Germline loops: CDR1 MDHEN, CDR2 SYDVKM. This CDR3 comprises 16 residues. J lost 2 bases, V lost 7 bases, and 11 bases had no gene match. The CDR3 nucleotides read TGTGCCAGCAATACTCACCGGGACAGGGGTACCTACGAGCAGTACTTC. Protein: CASNTHRDRGTYEQYF.

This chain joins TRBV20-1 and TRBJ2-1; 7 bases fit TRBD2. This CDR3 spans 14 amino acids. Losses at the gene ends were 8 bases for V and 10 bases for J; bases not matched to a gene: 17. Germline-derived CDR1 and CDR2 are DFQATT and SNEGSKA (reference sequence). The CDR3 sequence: CSPLLARNRGEQFF. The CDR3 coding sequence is TGCAGTCCTCTACTAGCGAGAAACCGCGGGGAGCAGTTCTTC.

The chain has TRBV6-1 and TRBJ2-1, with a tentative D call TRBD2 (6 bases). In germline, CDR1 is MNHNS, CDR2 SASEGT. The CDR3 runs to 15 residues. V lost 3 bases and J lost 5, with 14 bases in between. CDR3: CASSDFGGSDNEQFF. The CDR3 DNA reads TGTGCCAGCAGTGACTTTGGAGGGTCAGACAATGAGCAGTTCTTC.

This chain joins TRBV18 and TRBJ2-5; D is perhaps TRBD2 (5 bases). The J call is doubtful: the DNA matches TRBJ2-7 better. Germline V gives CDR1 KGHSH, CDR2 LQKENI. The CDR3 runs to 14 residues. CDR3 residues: CASSPDHGVYEQYF. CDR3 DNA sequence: TGTGCCAGCTCACCAGATCACGGGGTCTACGAGCAGTACTTC.

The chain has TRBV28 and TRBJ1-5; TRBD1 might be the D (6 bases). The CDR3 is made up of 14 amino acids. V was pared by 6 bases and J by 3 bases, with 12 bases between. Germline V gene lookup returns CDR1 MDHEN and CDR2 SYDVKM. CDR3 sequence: CASRFHRANQPQHF. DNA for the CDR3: TGTGCCAGCAGGTTCCACAGGGCCAATCAGCCCCAGCATTTT.

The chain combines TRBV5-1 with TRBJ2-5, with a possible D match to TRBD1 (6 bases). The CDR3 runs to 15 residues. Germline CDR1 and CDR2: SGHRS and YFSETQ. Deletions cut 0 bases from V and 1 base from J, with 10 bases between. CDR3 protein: CASSLGIGGQETQYF. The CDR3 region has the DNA TGCGCCAGCAGCTTGGGTATAGGGGGCCAAGAGACCCAGTACTTC.

CDR3: CASSISIRDRTPYEQYF. The CDR3 DNA is TGTGCCAGCAGCATCTCCATCCGGGACAGAACTCCCTACGAGCAGTACTTC. The chain has TRBV5-6 and TRBJ2-7; 7 positions agree with TRBD1. Trimming removed 4 bases from V and 2 bases from J; junction bases left unmatched: 15. CDR3 size: 17 residues. Germline loops: CDR1 SGHDT, CDR2 YYEEEE.

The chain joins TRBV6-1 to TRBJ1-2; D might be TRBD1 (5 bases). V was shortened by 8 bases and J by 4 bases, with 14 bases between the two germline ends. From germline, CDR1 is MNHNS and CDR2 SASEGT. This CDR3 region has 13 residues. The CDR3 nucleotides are TGTGCCAGCGACGTTACAGGCTCCTATGGCTACACCTTC. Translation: CASDVTGSYGYTF.

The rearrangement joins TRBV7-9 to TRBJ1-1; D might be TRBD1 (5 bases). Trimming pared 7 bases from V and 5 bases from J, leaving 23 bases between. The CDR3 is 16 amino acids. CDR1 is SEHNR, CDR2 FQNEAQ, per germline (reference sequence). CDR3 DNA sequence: TGTGCCAGCACCCCCGGGGGGAGTTCGGGGGGTACTGAAGCTTTCTTT. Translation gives CASTPGGSSGGTEAFF.

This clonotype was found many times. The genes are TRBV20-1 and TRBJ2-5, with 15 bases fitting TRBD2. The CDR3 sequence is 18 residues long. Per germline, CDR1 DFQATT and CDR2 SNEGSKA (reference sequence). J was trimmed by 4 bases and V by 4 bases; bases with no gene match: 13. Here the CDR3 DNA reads TGCAGTGCTACATCAATACCCAGGACTAGCGGGGGGGGAGAGACCCAGTACTTC. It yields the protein CSATSIPRTSGGGETQYF.

The CDR3 region has the DNA TGCGCCAGCAGCCAAGGGGGGCTGGGTTCTCCCGAGCAGTACTTC. The encoded protein is CASSQGGLGSPEQYF. The rearrangement joins TRBV4-1 to TRBJ2-5; D might be TRBD1 (6 bases). The J call may not be correct, given that the DNA end is closer to TRBJ2-7. The CDR3 spans 15 residues. CDR1 and CDR2 (germline): MGHRA, YSYEKL.

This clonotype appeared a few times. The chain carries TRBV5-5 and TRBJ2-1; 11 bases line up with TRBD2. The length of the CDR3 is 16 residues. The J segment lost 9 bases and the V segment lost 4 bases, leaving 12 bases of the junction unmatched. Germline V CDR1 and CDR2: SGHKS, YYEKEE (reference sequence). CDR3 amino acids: CASSPGTSGGLGEQFF. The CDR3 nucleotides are TGTGCCAGCAGCCCAGGGACTAGCGGAGGCCTCGGTGAGCAGTTCTTC.

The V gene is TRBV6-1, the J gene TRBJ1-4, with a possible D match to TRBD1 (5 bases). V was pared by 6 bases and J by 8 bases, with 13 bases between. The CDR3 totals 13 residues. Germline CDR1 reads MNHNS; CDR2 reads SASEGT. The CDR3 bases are TGTGCCAGCAGGGGACCTATCGTGGAAAAACTGTTTTTT. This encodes CASRGPIVEKLFF.

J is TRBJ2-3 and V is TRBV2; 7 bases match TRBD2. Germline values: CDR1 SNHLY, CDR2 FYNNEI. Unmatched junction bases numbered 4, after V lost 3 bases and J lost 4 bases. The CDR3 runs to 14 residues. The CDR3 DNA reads TGTGCCAGCAGTGATCTAGCGGAGGCAGATACGCAGTATTTT. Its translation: CASSDLAEADTQYF.

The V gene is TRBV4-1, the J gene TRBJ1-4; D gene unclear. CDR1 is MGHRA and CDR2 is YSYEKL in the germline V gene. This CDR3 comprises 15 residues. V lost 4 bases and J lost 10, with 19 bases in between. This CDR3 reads CASSPLGLNDGKLFF. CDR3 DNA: TGCGCCAGCAGCCCCTTGGGTTTAAATGATGGAAAACTGTTTTTT.

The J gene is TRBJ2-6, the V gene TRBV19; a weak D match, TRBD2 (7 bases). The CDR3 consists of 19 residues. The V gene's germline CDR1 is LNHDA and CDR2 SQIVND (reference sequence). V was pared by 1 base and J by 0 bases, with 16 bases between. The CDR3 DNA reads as TGTGCCAGTAGTATAGCATGGGGGGGCCACCGCTCTGGGGCCAACGTCCTGACTTTC. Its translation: CASSIAWGGHRSGANVLTF. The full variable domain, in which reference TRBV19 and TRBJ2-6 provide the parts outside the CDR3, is DGGITQSPKYLFRKEGQNVTLSCEQNLNHDAMYWYRQDPGQGLRLIYYSQIVNDFQKGDIAEGYSVSREKKESFPLTVTSAQKNPTAFYLCASSIAWGGHRSGANVLTFGAGSRLTVL.

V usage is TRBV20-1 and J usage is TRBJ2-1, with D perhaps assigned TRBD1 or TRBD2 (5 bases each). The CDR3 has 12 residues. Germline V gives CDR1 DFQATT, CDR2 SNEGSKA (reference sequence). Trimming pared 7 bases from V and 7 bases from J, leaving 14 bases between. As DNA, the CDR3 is TGCAGTGGGTTGGGTGAGGGGAATGAGCAGTTCTTC. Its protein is CSGLGEGNEQFF.

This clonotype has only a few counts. The DNA for the CDR3 is TGTGCCAGCAGTTTATCGGTAGGGAGAGGGGATACGCAGTATTTT. Protein product: CASSLSVGRGDTQYF. This rearrangement joins TRBV27 to TRBJ2-3, with D tentatively TRBD2 (5 bases). Germline loops: CDR1 MNHEY, CDR2 SMNVEV (reference sequence). V was pared by 0 bases and J by 6 bases, with 13 bases between. The CDR3 consists of 15 residues.